Listed below are T cell receptor beta chains from one sample, sequenced in a study of blood T cell repertoires in COVID-19. Libraries were prepared by immunoSEQ multiplex PCR; TCRdb keeps only in-frame clonotypes and omits some of them. Among about 99,000 clones listed, around nine tenths were seen once. The sample was peripheral blood. Every receptor here comes from a human donor in a cohort sampled during active COVID-19. CDR3s include the opening cysteine and the closing phenylalanine or tryptophan. The order of the fields is CDR3 DNA, CDR3 protein, V gene, J gene, clone size, D gene. A D gene is named only where the DNA matches it firmly. Not every row has a clone size; where given, it reads once, few, many or a size class.

cdr3_nt: TGTGCCAGCAGCTTAGAACAGGGAATTGGCGGGGAGCTGTTTTTT; cdr3_aa: CASSLEQGIGGELFF; v_call: TRBV11-3; j_call: TRBJ2-2; clone_size: medium-sized; d_call: -
cdr3_nt: TGTGCCAGCAGCTGGGGGACAGGGGGCTACGAGCAGTACTTC; cdr3_aa: CASSWGTGGYEQYF; v_call: TRBV27; j_call: TRBJ2-7; clone_size: -; d_call: TRBD1
cdr3_nt: TGCGCCAGCAGCCAATTTGGGACAGCTAACACTGAAGCTTTCTTT; cdr3_aa: CASSQFGTANTEAFF; v_call: TRBV4-1; j_call: TRBJ1-1; clone_size: -; d_call: TRBD1
cdr3_nt: TGTGCCAGCAGAACGGTGGGGGCCGCCTACGAGCAGTACTTC; cdr3_aa: CASRTVGAAYEQYF; v_call: TRBV28; j_call: TRBJ2-7; clone_size: once; d_call: -
cdr3_nt: TGTGCCAGCAGTCCATGGGATACAGGGAACGCTTTCTTT; cdr3_aa: CASSPWDTGNAFF; v_call: TRBV27; j_call: TRBJ1-1; clone_size: -; d_call: -
cdr3_nt: TGCAGCGTTGAGCCCGGGACAGGGGGCCCCGGGGAGCTGTTTTTT; cdr3_aa: CSVEPGTGGPGELFF; v_call: TRBV29-1; j_call: TRBJ2-2; clone_size: -; d_call: TRBD1
cdr3_nt: TGTGCCAGCAGTCTACAGGGATATGGGGAGACCCAGTACTTC; cdr3_aa: CASSLQGYGETQYF; v_call: TRBV27; j_call: TRBJ2-5; clone_size: once; d_call: -
cdr3_nt: TGTGCCAGCAGCGCGCAGACCGGGACAGGGGATCAGCCCCAGCATTTT; cdr3_aa: CASSAQTGTGDQPQHF; v_call: TRBV7-8; j_call: TRBJ1-5; clone_size: -; d_call: TRBD1
cdr3_nt: TGCGCCAGCAGCTTGGGGTCAACCACTAGCGGCATGACAGATACGCAGTATTTT; cdr3_aa: CASSLGSTTSGMTDTQYF; v_call: TRBV5-1; j_call: TRBJ2-3; clone_size: -; d_call: TRBD2
cdr3_nt: TGTGCCAGCAGCGATTCGGTTGACAATGAGCAGTTCTTC; cdr3_aa: CASSDSVDNEQFF; v_call: TRBV9; j_call: TRBJ2-1; clone_size: -; d_call: -
cdr3_nt: TGTGCCAGCAGCTTAGTAGGGGCCCTCAACGAGCAGTACTTC; cdr3_aa: CASSLVGALNEQYF; v_call: TRBV7-2; j_call: TRBJ2-7; clone_size: -; d_call: -
cdr3_nt: TGTGCCAGCAGCTTAGTAACCGGGGGTTTTTTTTACACCGGGGAGCTGTTTTTT; cdr3_aa: CASSLVTGGFFYTGELFF; v_call: TRBV7-2; j_call: TRBJ2-2; clone_size: -; d_call: -
cdr3_nt: TGTGCCAGCAGATGGACAGGGAGCACCGGGGAGCTGTTTTTT; cdr3_aa: CASRWTGSTGELFF; v_call: TRBV6-5; j_call: TRBJ2-2; clone_size: -; d_call: TRBD1
cdr3_nt: TGTGCCATCAGTTTCAGCGGGGCCTACGAGCAGTACTTC; cdr3_aa: CAISFSGAYEQYF; v_call: TRBV10-3; j_call: TRBJ2-7; clone_size: -; d_call: TRBD2
cdr3_nt: TGTGCCAGCAGCGTCCCAGGGGCAGGGGAGACCCAGTACTTC; cdr3_aa: CASSVPGAGETQYF; v_call: TRBV9; j_call: TRBJ2-5; clone_size: once; d_call: -
cdr3_nt: TGCAGTTTCTTACCAGGGGGCGTAGGCCCACAAGAGACCCAGTACTTC; cdr3_aa: CSFLPGGVGPQETQYF; v_call: TRBV29-1; j_call: TRBJ2-5; clone_size: -; d_call: TRBD1
cdr3_nt: TGTGCCAGCAGCCTAGGGACAGGGAAACAGCCCCAGCATTTT; cdr3_aa: CASSLGTGKQPQHF; v_call: TRBV6-1; j_call: TRBJ1-5; clone_size: -; d_call: TRBD1
cdr3_nt: TGTGCCAGTAGTCGAACTTCTTCGGAGACCCAGTACTTC; cdr3_aa: CASSRTSSETQYF; v_call: TRBV19; j_call: TRBJ2-5; clone_size: few; d_call: -
cdr3_nt: TGTGCCAGCAGCAAAGCGCAGACAAAGATGAACACTGAAGCTTTCTTT; cdr3_aa: CASSKAQTKMNTEAFF; v_call: TRBV21-1; j_call: TRBJ1-1; clone_size: once; d_call: -
cdr3_nt: TGTGCCAGCGCGCGGGAGGGCCGTAGCAATGAGCAGTTCTTC; cdr3_aa: CASAREGRSNEQFF; v_call: TRBV6-6; j_call: TRBJ2-1; clone_size: -; d_call: TRBD2
cdr3_nt: TGTGCCAGTGGAAGACAGGACCATAATGAAAAACTGTTTTTT; cdr3_aa: CASGRQDHNEKLFF; v_call: TRBV19; j_call: TRBJ1-4; clone_size: medium-sized; d_call: -
cdr3_nt: TGTGCTAGTGGTTTGGTATATTCCCCCTGGGCTAGCGGGGGGGGATTGGAGCAGTTCTTC; cdr3_aa: CASGLVYSPWASGGGLEQFF; v_call: TRBV12-5; j_call: TRBJ2-1; clone_size: -; d_call: TRBD2
cdr3_nt: TGTGCCAGCAGCGAACGGGAGGGCCAAGAGACCCAGTACTTC; cdr3_aa: CASSEREGQETQYF; v_call: TRBV5-4; j_call: TRBJ2-5; clone_size: -; d_call: TRBD2
cdr3_nt: TGTGCCACCAGTTTAGGGCGGGACACTGAAGCTTTCTTT; cdr3_aa: CATSLGRDTEAFF; v_call: TRBV24-1; j_call: TRBJ1-1; clone_size: -; d_call: -
cdr3_nt: TGTGCCAGCAGCGTATCAGCGGGAGGGACTCGATGGGGAGATACGCAGTATTTT; cdr3_aa: CASSVSAGGTRWGDTQYF; v_call: TRBV9; j_call: TRBJ2-3; clone_size: once; d_call: TRBD2
cdr3_nt: TGTGCCAGCAGCTTAAATTGGCTTACCGAGCAGTACTTC; cdr3_aa: CASSLNWLTEQYF; v_call: TRBV5-4; j_call: TRBJ2-7; clone_size: -; d_call: -
cdr3_nt: TGTGCCAGCAGTGATGGTGCAGCGGCGCTGATCTATGGCTACACCTTC; cdr3_aa: CASSDGAAALIYGYTF; v_call: TRBV6-1; j_call: TRBJ1-2; clone_size: -; d_call: -
cdr3_nt: TGTGCCAGCAGCTTAAGACAGGGGTCATACTATGGCTACACCTTC; cdr3_aa: CASSLRQGSYYGYTF; v_call: TRBV5-6; j_call: TRBJ1-2; clone_size: -; d_call: TRBD1
cdr3_nt: TGTGCCAGCAGCTTAGAAGGGGGGGCTGGAAACACCATATATTTT; cdr3_aa: CASSLEGGAGNTIYF; v_call: TRBV7-2; j_call: TRBJ1-3; clone_size: many; d_call: -